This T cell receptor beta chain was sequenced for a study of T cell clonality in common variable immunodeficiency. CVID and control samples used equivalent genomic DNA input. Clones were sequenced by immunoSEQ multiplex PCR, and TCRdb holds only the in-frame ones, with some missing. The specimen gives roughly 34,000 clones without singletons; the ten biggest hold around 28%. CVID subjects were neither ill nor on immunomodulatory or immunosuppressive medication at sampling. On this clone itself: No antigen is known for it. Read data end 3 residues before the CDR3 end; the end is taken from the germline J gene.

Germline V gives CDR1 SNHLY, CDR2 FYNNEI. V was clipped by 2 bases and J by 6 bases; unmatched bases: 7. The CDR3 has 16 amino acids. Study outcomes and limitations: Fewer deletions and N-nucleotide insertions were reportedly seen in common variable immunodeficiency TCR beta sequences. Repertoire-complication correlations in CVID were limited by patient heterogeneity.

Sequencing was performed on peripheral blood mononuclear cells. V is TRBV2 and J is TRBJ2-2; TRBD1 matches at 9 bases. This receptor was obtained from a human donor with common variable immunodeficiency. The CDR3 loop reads CASSEIGTGLSGELFF. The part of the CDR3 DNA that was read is TGTGCCAGCAGTGAAATCGGGACAGGGCTCTCCGGGGAG.